Below are 5 T cell receptor beta chains sequenced from a single sample in a study of yellow fever vaccine responses in identical twins. Each CDR3 protein gets one entry after TCRdb re-called the RT-PCR reads with MiXCR. Of roughly 4,700 distinct CDR3 sequences listed, 75% to 85% are singletons. The sequencing used T cells from blood (PBMCs), unsorted or a sorted subset (not recorded which), collected before or after yellow fever vaccination (not recorded which). The receptor set was obtained from a woman between 18 and 29 years old who received the yellow fever vaccine.

J is TRBJ2-3 and V is TRBV20-1, with a possible D match to TRBD2 (6 bases). V lost 3 bases, J lost 1 base, and 14 bases lay in between. The V gene's germline CDR1 is DFQATT and CDR2 SNEGSKA (reference sequence). CDR3 size: 15 residues. CDR3 region: CSASDLAQGTDTQYF. In DNA, the CDR3 is TGCAGTGCTAGTGACCTAGCGCAGGGCACAGATACGCAGTATTTT.

J is TRBJ1-2 and V is TRBV15; no clear D. CDR3 length: 13 residues. V was pared by 5 bases and J by 0 bases, with 7 bases between. Germline CDR1 is LNHNV and CDR2 is YYDKDF (reference sequence). The chain's CDR3 is CATSQATNYGYTF. As DNA, the CDR3 is TGTGCCACCAGCCAGGCCACTAACTATGGCTACACCTTC.

The chain links TRBV15 to TRBJ1-2; 11 nucleotides match TRBD1. V dropped 9 bases and J dropped 2; count of bases not matched to a gene: 5. Germline CDR1 LNHNV, CDR2 YYDKDF (reference sequence). This CDR3 is built from 14 residues. CDR3 DNA sequence: TGTGCCACAAGAGGACAGGGGGCAAACTATGGCTACACCTTC. As protein: CATRGQGANYGYTF.

The chain employs TRBV20-1 and TRBJ2-5, with 9 bases matching TRBD1. Germline CDR1 DFQATT, CDR2 SNEGSKA (reference sequence). There are 15 residues in the CDR3. With 2 bases clipped from V and 5 bases from J, the junction kept 9 bases outside the gene matches. The CDR3 nucleotides are TGCAGTGCTAGACCCCATTGGACAGGGGAGGAGACCCAGTACTTC. Its protein product is CSARPHWTGEETQYF.

As regards this clonotype: At one of its ends the junction is not consistent with the germline gene, which may arise from a read error. The chain carries TRBV7-6 and TRBJ2-3; 8 bases agree with TRBD2. The CDR3 has 17 residues. Germline CDR1 SGHVS, CDR2 FNYEAQ. CDR3 amino acids: CASSLADPGREGDTQYF. Here the CDR3 DNA reads TGTGCCAGCAGCTTAGCGGACCCGGGACGGGAGGGAGATACTCAGTATTTT.